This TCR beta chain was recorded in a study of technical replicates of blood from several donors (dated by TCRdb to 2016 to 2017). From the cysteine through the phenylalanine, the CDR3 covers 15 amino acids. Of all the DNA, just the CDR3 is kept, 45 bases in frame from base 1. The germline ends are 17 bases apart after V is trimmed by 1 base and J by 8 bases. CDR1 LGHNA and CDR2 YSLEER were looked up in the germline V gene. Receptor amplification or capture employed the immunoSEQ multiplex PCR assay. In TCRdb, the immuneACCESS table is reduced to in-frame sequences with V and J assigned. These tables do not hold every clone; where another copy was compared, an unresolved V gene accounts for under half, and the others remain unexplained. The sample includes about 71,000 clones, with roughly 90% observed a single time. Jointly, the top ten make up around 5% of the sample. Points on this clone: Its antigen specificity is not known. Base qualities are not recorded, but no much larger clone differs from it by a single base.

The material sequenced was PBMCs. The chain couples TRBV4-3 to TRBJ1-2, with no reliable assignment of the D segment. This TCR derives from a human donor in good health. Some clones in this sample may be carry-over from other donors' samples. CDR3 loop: CASSQVYPTERGYTF. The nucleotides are TGCGCCAGCAGCCAAGTATATCCCACGGAGAGGGGCTACACCTTC.